One and the same sample provided the 8 T cell receptor beta chains below, sequenced in a study of shared clonotypes between healthy human individuals. Generated by immunoSEQ multiplex PCR, the TCRdb table keeps only in-frame clones and is missing some. Among 550,000 to 600,000 clones, roughly 79% were seen once, and the ten largest hold 9.5% to 15%. Sample: PBMCs. The receptors were sampled from a woman between 40 and 55 years old in good health. Some clones in this sample may be carry-over from other donors' samples.

The chain uses TRBV9 and TRBJ1-5; 8 bases fit TRBD1. Germline CDR1 reads SGDLS; CDR2 reads YYNGEE. The CDR3 contains 15 residues. The trim removed 0 bases at V and 6 bases at J, leaving 5 bases unmatched. The CDR3 DNA is TGTGCCAGCAGCGTAGTATCCGACAGGGGTCAGCCCCAGCATTTT. It is translated as CASSVVSDRGQPQHF. Full variable domain (rest looked up from reference TRBV9 and TRBJ1-5): DSGVTQTPKHLITATGQRVTLRCSPRSGDLSVYWYQQSLDQGLQFLIQYYNGEERAKGNILERFSAQQFPDLHSELNLSSLELGDSALYFCASSVVSDRGQPQHFGDGTRLSIL.

The CDR3 bases are TGTGCCAGCTCACCACCAGAACAGCAATCTAACTATGGCTACACCTTC. Its protein product is CASSPPEQQSNYGYTF. This sequence joins TRBV18 and TRBJ1-2, with D unclear. Trimming took off 0 bases at V and 0 bases at J, with 11 bases between the two ends. This CDR3 spans 16 amino acids. In germline, CDR1 is KGHSH, CDR2 LQKENI.

This clone was counted only a few times. A read error may account for a junction end that differs from germline. This chain uses TRBV14 with TRBJ2-1, with a possible D match to TRBD1 (5 bases). Per the germline V gene, CDR1 is SGHDN and CDR2 is FVKESK. This CDR3 is 13 amino acids long. The CDR3 is CASSQEPQGLGVF. The CDR3 nucleotides are TGTGCCAGCAGCCAAGAGCCCCAGGGATTAGGGGTCTTC.

In the case of this clone: A far more abundant clone sits one base away, making this likely a read error. No conserved phenylalanine or tryptophan is present at the end of the CDR3, so a read error is the likely explanation. The chain couples TRBV6-5 to TRBJ2-7, with D perhaps TRBD2 (5 bases). V was pared by 6 bases and J by 1 base, with 16 bases between. CDR1 and CDR2 (germline): MNHEY, SVGAGI. This CDR3 comprises 15 residues. CDR3 residues: CASSVSTDSSYEQYS. The CDR3 bases are TGTGCCAGCAGCGTCTCTACGGACTCATCCTACGAGCAGTACTCC.

The chain carries TRBV27 and TRBJ1-5, with a tentative D call TRBD1 (5 bases). The V end lost 5 bases, the J end lost 4 bases, and 9 bases lay between the germline ends. In germline, CDR1 is MNHEY, CDR2 SMNVEV (reference sequence). CDR3 size: 13 residues. The CDR3 loop reads CASSGHLNQPQHF. The DNA for the CDR3 is TGTGCCAGCAGTGGACACTTAAATCAGCCCCAGCATTTT.

The V call is TRBV15, the J call TRBJ1-1; perhaps TRBD1 as D (6 bases). Deletions cut 6 bases from V and 4 bases from J, with 12 bases between. In germline, CDR1 is LNHNV, CDR2 YYDKDF (reference sequence). The CDR3 runs to 13 residues. For the CDR3, the DNA is TGTGCCACCAGTACAGGGATTGGCACTGAAGCTTTCTTT. Amino acids: CATSTGIGTEAFF.

The chain couples TRBV27 to TRBJ1-2; D call uncertain. The CDR3 runs to 14 residues. V was cut by 6 bases and J by 4 bases, with 15 bases left in between. Per germline, CDR1 MNHEY and CDR2 SMNVEV (reference sequence). CDR3 nucleotide sequence: TGTGCCAGCAGCCCCGGTCCGGGGTTCTATGGCTACACCTTC. This gives the protein CASSPGPGFYGYTF.

This clone was seen a handful of times. Other DNA sequences of this sample code for an identical CDR3. The chain is built from TRBV7-3 and TRBJ2-1; 9 bases are shared with TRBD2. Per the germline V gene, CDR1 is SGHTA and CDR2 is FQGTGA. The CDR3 totals 15 residues. Unmatched junction bases numbered 2, after V lost 4 bases and J lost 1 base. CDR3 bases: TGTGCCAGCAGCTCCCTAGCGGGATCCTACAATGAGCAGTTCTTC. This gives the protein CASSSLAGSYNEQFF. Using reference TRBV7-3 and TRBJ2-1 for the parts outside the CDR3, the full variable domain is GAGVSQTPSNKVTEKGKYVELRCDPISGHTALYWYRQSLGQGPEFLIYFQGTGAADDSGLPNDRFFAVRPEGSVSTLKIQRTERGDSAVYLCASSSLAGSYNEQFFGPGTRLTVL.